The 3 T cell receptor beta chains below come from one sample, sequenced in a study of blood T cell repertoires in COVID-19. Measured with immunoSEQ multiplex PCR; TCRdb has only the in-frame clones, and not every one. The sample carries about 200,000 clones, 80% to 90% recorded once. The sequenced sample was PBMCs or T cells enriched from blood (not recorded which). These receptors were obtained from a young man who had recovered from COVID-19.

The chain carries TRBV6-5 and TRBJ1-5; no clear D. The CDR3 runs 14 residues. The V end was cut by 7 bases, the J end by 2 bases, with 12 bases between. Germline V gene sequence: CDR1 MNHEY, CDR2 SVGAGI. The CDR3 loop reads CASTGREGNQPQHF. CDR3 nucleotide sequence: TGTGCCAGCACCGGTAGAGAAGGCAATCAGCCCCAGCATTTT.

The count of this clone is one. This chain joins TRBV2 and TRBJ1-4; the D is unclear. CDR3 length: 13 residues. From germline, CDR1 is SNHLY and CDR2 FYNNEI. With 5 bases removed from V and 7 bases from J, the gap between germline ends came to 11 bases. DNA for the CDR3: TGTGCCAGCAGTACGGTCCTACTTGAAAAACTGTTTTTT. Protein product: CASSTVLLEKLFF.

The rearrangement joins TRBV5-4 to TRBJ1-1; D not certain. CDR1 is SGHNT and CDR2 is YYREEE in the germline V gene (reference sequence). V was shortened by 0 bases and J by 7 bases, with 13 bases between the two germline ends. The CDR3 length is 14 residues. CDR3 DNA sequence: TGTGCCAGCAGCTTGGGGCAAATCCCCCTTGAAGCTTTCTTT. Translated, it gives CASSLGQIPLEAFF.